The 19 T cell receptor beta chains listed next were all sequenced from one sample in a study of cytomegalovirus exposure and HLA in healthy donors. The primer mix had 60 Vbeta and 13 Jbeta primers. Data came from immunoSEQ multiplex PCR; TCRdb stores just in-frame clones and leaves some out. Here the sample spans hundreds of thousands of clones, just over 75% being singletons. The source material was PBMCs. The receptor set was obtained from a woman aged 60-75 years in good health and CMV-seropositive.

The rearrangement joins TRBV10-3 to TRBJ2-7; no clear D. V lost 3 bases and J lost 3, with 9 bases in between. This CDR3 has 13 amino acids. Germline V gene sequence: CDR1 ENHRY, CDR2 SYGVKD. The CDR3 DNA sequence: TGTGCCATCAGTGAAGTGGAGAACTACGAGCAGTACTTC. Protein product: CAISEVENYEQYF.

The chain has TRBV28 and TRBJ1-2; a possible D gene is TRBD1 (6 bases). Germline CDR1 reads MDHEN; CDR2 reads SYDVKM. This CDR3 comprises 11 residues. V lost 6 bases and J lost 4, with 6 bases in between. DNA for the CDR3: TGTGCCAGCAGGACAGGCTATGGCTACACCTTC. Its protein is CASRTGYGYTF.

The genes are TRBV28 and TRBJ2-3; D gene unclear. Per germline, CDR1 MDHEN and CDR2 SYDVKM. The CDR3 covers 12 residues. V lost 6 bases to trimming and J lost 4 bases, with 8 bases between them. CDR3 bases: TGTGCCAGCAGCACAAATGCAGATACGCAGTATTTT. This sequence encodes CASSTNADTQYF.

Turning to this clone: In the same sample, other DNA sequences code for this CDR3. The V and J genes are TRBV6-5 and TRBJ1-5; TRBD1 matches at 8 bases. J gave up 6 bases and V 2 bases, and 0 bases lay outside the gene matches. The germline V gene has CDR1 MNHEY and CDR2 SVGAGI. This CDR3 is built from 13 residues. DNA of the CDR3: TGTGCCAGCAGTTACGGACAGGGTCAGCCCCAGCATTTT. Translated: CASSYGQGQPQHF.

The rearrangement uses TRBV29-1 and TRBJ2-7, with TRBD1 matching over 9 bases. CDR3 length equals 13 residues. The germline V gene has CDR1 SQVTM and CDR2 ANQGSEA. With V trimmed by 7 bases and J by 2 bases, 6 bases remained unmatched. CDR3: CSAWDRETYEQYF. The CDR3 DNA follows: TGCAGCGCCTGGGACAGGGAAACCTACGAGCAGTACTTC.

The V gene is TRBV5-1, the J gene TRBJ1-3; D remains unclear. This CDR3 region has 18 residues. V lost 0 bases, J lost 2 bases, and 18 bases lay in between. Germline V gives CDR1 SGHRS, CDR2 YFSETQ. The CDR3 nucleotides are TGCGCCAGCAGCTTGGCCTTACAAGAAGGGAGACCTGGAAACACCATATATTTT. This codes for CASSLALQEGRPGNTIYF.

V usage is TRBV4-2 and J usage is TRBJ2-7, with TRBD2 matching 15 bases. The V segment lost 4 bases and the J segment 2 bases; nucleotides outside the gene matches: 9. CDR1 is LGHNA, CDR2 YNFKEQ, per germline. The CDR3 spans 18 residues. CDR3 nucleotides: TGTGCCAGCAGCCTCGCCGGGACTAGCGGGAGGCTAACCTACGAGCAGTACTTC. Its translation is CASSLAGTSGRLTYEQYF.

This clone was observed once. V and J are TRBV11-2 and TRBJ2-7, with D uncertain. Trimming stripped 5 bases from V and 0 bases from J, with 8 bases between. In germline, CDR1 is SGHAT, CDR2 FQNNGV. This CDR3 spans 13 amino acids. The CDR3 bases are TGTGCCAGCAGCCCCGTTTACTCCTACGAGCAGTACTTC. The encoded protein is CASSPVYSYEQYF.

A single count supports this clone. V usage is TRBV28 and J usage is TRBJ2-1; 7 nucleotides match TRBD1. This CDR3 is 16 amino acids long. The trim removed 3 bases at V and 1 base at J, leaving 6 bases unmatched. CDR1 is MDHEN, CDR2 SYDVKM, per germline. CDR3 sequence reads: CASSFGTAASYNEQFF. The CDR3 coding sequence is TGTGCCAGCAGTTTTGGGACAGCTGCTTCCTACAATGAGCAGTTCTTC. Full variable domain (outside the CDR3, taken from reference TRBV28 and TRBJ2-1): DVKVTQSSRYLVKRTGEKVFLECVQDMDHENMFWYRQDPGLGLRLIYFSYDVKMKEKGDIPEGYSVSREKKERFSLILESASTNQTSMYLCASSFGTAASYNEQFFGPGTRLTVL.

V is TRBV11-3 and J is TRBJ2-3; 13 bases agree with TRBD2. After removal of 5 bases from V and 6 bases from J, the junction contained 5 bases not matched to a gene. Per the germline V gene, CDR1 is SGHNT and CDR2 is YENEEA. There are 15 residues in the CDR3. The CDR3 loop is CASSRTSGSIDTQYF. CDR3 DNA: TGTGCCAGCAGCCGGACTAGCGGGAGTATTGATACGCAGTATTTT.

V and J are TRBV5-4 and TRBJ2-1; the match to TRBD2 covers 13 bases. V was clipped by 0 bases and J by 10 bases; unmatched bases: 4. The CDR3 sequence is 15 residues long. CDR1 SGHNT and CDR2 YYREEE come from the germline V gene (reference sequence). The CDR3 reads CASSLGLAGGGEQFF. CDR3 coding DNA: TGTGCCAGCAGCTTGGGACTAGCGGGAGGAGGAGAGCAGTTCTTC.

The V gene is TRBV6-1, the J gene TRBJ1-3; 7 positions match TRBD1. CDR3 size: 14 residues. From germline, CDR1 is MNHNS and CDR2 SASEGT. The V segment lost 6 bases and the J segment 9 bases; nucleotides outside the gene matches: 11. CDR3 bases: TGTGCCAGCAGGGAGACAGGGACCAGCGGCACCATATATTTT. Amino acids: CASRETGTSGTIYF.

V and J are TRBV9 and TRBJ2-1; no firm D call. The CDR3 consists of 15 residues. From germline, CDR1 is SGDLS and CDR2 YYNGEE. Trimming pared 0 bases from V and 7 bases from J, leaving 14 bases between. The CDR3: CASSVDRGTINEQFF. For the CDR3, the DNA is TGTGCCAGCAGCGTAGATAGAGGAACTATTAATGAGCAGTTCTTC.

The V call is TRBV5-5, the J call TRBJ2-2, with TRBD1 identical over 8 bases. CDR1 and CDR2 (germline): SGHKS, YYEKEE (reference sequence). The CDR3 contains 15 residues. J lost 7 bases, V lost 2 bases, and 7 bases had no gene match. The CDR3 sequence: CASSFSGGAGGELFF. In DNA form, the CDR3 reads TGTGCCAGCAGCTTTTCAGGGGGCGCGGGCGGGGAGCTGTTTTTT.

The chain links TRBV15 to TRBJ1-5, with a tentative D call TRBD1 (6 bases). Trimming took off 0 bases at V and 4 bases at J, with 10 bases between the two ends. This CDR3 region has 15 residues. The germline V gene encodes CDR1 LNHNV and CDR2 YYDKDF (reference sequence). The CDR3 region has the DNA TGTGCCACCAGCAGAGATCAGGGGCGAAATCAGCCCCAGCATTTT. As protein: CATSRDQGRNQPQHF.

This chain links TRBV4-1 with TRBJ1-2; possible D gene TRBD1, 6 bases. Germline loops: CDR1 MGHRA, CDR2 YSYEKL. Trimming pared 2 bases from V and 0 bases from J, leaving 16 bases between. The CDR3 extends over 17 amino acids. CDR3 coding DNA: TGCGCCAGCAGCCAACCTGCAGGGGAACGGGCTAACTATGGCTACACCTTC. This gives the protein CASSQPAGERANYGYTF.

This sequence joins TRBV10-3 and TRBJ1-4; 10 bases are a match to TRBD1. Trimming at V came to 0 bases and at J to 8 bases, leaving 6 bases not matched to a gene. There are 16 residues in the CDR3. CDR1 and CDR2 from the germline V gene are ENHRY and SYGVKD. The CDR3 nucleotides read TGTGCCATCAGTGAGTCACCCACGGGACAGGGGGAAAAACTGTTTTTT. Protein: CAISESPTGQGEKLFF.

The rearrangement links TRBV7-9 to TRBJ1-5, with a possible D match to TRBD1 (5 bases). Looked up from germline, CDR1 is SEHNR and CDR2 is FQNEAQ (reference sequence). CDR3 length: 14 residues. The ends were cut back, 3 bases at V and 0 bases at J, with 6 bases in the middle. The CDR3 bases are TGTGCCAGCAGCTTGGGGCATAGCAATCAGCCCCAGCATTTT. Translating it yields CASSLGHSNQPQHF.

This clone has more than one count but fewer than ten. The chain has TRBV5-5 and TRBJ1-2, with D possibly matching TRBD1 (5 bases). Trimming took 0 bases from V and 4 from J, leaving 13 bases between them. Germline V gene data show CDR1 as SGHKS and CDR2 as YYEKEE (reference sequence). The CDR3 is made up of 15 amino acids. The CDR3 loop reads CASSLAPAGIYGYTF. The DNA of the CDR3 is TGTGCCAGCAGCTTGGCTCCGGCAGGGATCTATGGCTACACCTTC.